This entry features one T cell receptor beta chain sequence. Its antigen is currently unknown. The data derive from a study of T cell responses to AZD1222 COVID-19 vaccine. In the study overall: Pooling covered second doses at about 4 or about 12 weeks.

Produced via immunoSEQ multiplex PCR; TCRdb's table is partial and in-frame only. The table has under 200,000 clones, approximately 93% seen once; the top ten hold roughly 3.8%. Study-level points and caveats: Along spike, vaccine-associated CD4 TCRs were found throughout, with dominance at 160-218 and 743-854. Baseline seropositives among AZD1222 recipients totaled only 5 or 6.

This CDR3 has 15 residues. With 2 bases removed from V and 6 bases from J, the gap between germline ends came to 14 bases. Per the germline V gene, CDR1 is LNHNV and CDR2 is YYDKDF (reference sequence). The sample was peripheral blood, taken on day 0 of AZD1222 vaccination. This TCR derives from an adult in good health. The chain combines TRBV15 with TRBJ1-3; D not resolved. This CDR3 reads CATSRPDWHLNTIYF. The CDR3 DNA follows: TGTGCCACCAGCAGACCCGACTGGCACTTAAACACCATATATTTT.